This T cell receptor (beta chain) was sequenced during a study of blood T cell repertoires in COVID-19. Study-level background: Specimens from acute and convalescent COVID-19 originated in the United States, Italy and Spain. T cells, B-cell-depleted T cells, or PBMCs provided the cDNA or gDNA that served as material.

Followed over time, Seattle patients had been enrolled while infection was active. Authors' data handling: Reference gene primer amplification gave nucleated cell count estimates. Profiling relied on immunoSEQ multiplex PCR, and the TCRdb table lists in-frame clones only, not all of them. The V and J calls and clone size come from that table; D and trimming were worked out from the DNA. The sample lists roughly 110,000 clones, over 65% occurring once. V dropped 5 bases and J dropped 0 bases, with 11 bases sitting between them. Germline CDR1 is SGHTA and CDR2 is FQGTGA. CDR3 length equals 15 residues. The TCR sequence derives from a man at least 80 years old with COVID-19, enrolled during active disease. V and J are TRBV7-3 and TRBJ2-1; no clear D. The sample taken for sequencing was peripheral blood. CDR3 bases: TGTGCCAGCAGCCCACAGATTGCCTCCTACAATGAGCAGTTCTTC. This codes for CASSPQIASYNEQFF.